These T cell receptor beta chains were read from a single sample in a study of cytomegalovirus exposure and HLA in healthy donors. The method was immunoSEQ multiplex PCR; TCRdb's version includes in-frame clones alone and lacks a portion of them. The sample has 110,000 or so clones; around 68% are singletons. Input material: PBMCs. These receptors originate from a woman between 35 and 50 years old in good health and CMV-seropositive. Each CDR3 is given with its conserved first and last residue. Each record gives: V gene, clone size, J gene, D gene, CDR3 protein, CDR3 DNA. The D gene is left open where the match is weak. Expanded clones get a size class; other rows say once, few or many, or leave the size out.

V: TRBV27; size: -; J: TRBJ1-2; D: -; CDR3: CASTPLRLGRGDYGYTF; DNA: TGTGCCAGCACCCCCCTCAGACTGGGCAGGGGTGACTATGGCTACACCTTC
V: TRBV7-3; size: -; J: TRBJ2-7; D: TRBD2; CDR3: CASSQISGGLHEQYF; DNA: TGTGCCAGCAGCCAGATTAGCGGGGGTCTTCACGAGCAGTACTTC
V: TRBV7-6; size: -; J: TRBJ2-3; D: TRBD1; CDR3: CASSLGQGTDTQYF; DNA: TGTGCCAGCAGCTTAGGACAGGGGACAGATACGCAGTATTTT
V: TRBV5-1; size: -; J: TRBJ2-3; D: -; CDR3: CASSTARVLTDTQYF; DNA: TGCGCCAGCAGCACCGCTCGAGTCCTCACAGATACGCAGTATTTT
V: TRBV4-1; size: -; J: TRBJ1-1; D: -; CDR3: CASSQGRYGRTMNTEAFF; DNA: TGCGCCAGCAGCCAAGGCAGGTATGGGAGGACCATGAACACTGAAGCTTTCTTT
V: TRBV7-8; size: few; J: TRBJ2-7; D: TRBD1; CDR3: CASSPCPRGSYEQYF; DNA: TGTGCCAGCAGCCCCTGCCCCAGGGGGTCCTACGAGCAGTACTTC
V: TRBV6-1; size: -; J: TRBJ2-7; D: TRBD1; CDR3: CASNQGTVSYREQYF; DNA: TGTGCCAGCAACCAGGGGACAGTTAGTTATCGGGAGCAGTACTTC
V: TRBV19; size: -; J: TRBJ2-7; D: -; CDR3: CATSRGQKYEQYF; DNA: TGTGCCACCTCCCGTGGGCAGAAATACGAGCAGTACTTC
V: TRBV15; size: -; J: TRBJ2-3; D: TRBD2; CDR3: CASSGLAGGRASTDTQYF; DNA: TGTGCCAGCTCGGGACTAGCGGGAGGCCGTGCTAGCACAGATACGCAGTATTTT
V: TRBV6-1; size: -; J: TRBJ2-7; D: TRBD1; CDR3: CASSGRQGGYYEQYF; DNA: TGTGCCAGCAGTGGAAGACAGGGGGGATACTACGAGCAGTACTTC
V: TRBV5-1; size: -; J: TRBJ1-3; D: -; CDR3: CASSLVQGGGNTIYF; DNA: TGCGCCAGCAGCTTGGTACAGGGTGGAGGAAACACCATATATTTT
V: TRBV6-1; size: -; J: TRBJ2-4; D: -; CDR3: CASSEGATGGVIQYF; DNA: TGTGCCAGCAGTGAAGGAGCTACAGGGGGGGTCATTCAGTACTTC
V: TRBV7-2; size: few; J: TRBJ2-2; D: -; CDR3: CASSLAGGGPGELFF; DNA: TGTGCCAGCAGCTTAGCAGGTGGAGGCCCCGGGGAGCTGTTTTTT
V: TRBV5-1; size: -; J: TRBJ1-4; D: -; CDR3: CAWLPRGQIFNEKLFF; DNA: TGCGCCTGGCTCCCCCGCGGACAGATCTTTAATGAAAAACTGTTTTTT
V: TRBV4-1; size: -; J: TRBJ1-5; D: -; CDR3: CASSQDSSGNWYGNQPQHF; DNA: TGCGCCAGCAGCCAAGATAGTTCAGGGAATTGGTATGGCAATCAGCCCCAGCATTTT
V: TRBV6-1; size: few; J: TRBJ2-5; D: -; CDR3: CASSEYMLETQYF; DNA: TGTGCCAGCAGTGAATATATGTTAGAGACCCAGTACTTC
V: TRBV18; size: -; J: TRBJ1-4; D: -; CDR3: CASSRGTNEKLFF; DNA: TGTGCCAGCTCACGGGGCACAAATGAAAAACTGTTTTTT
V: TRBV27; size: -; J: TRBJ1-1; D: -; CDR3: CASSSPRVNTEAFF; DNA: TGTGCCAGCAGTAGCCCGAGAGTGAACACTGAAGCTTTCTTT
V: TRBV9; size: few; J: TRBJ1-1; D: TRBD1; CDR3: CASSSRTGGNTEAFF; DNA: TGTGCCAGCAGCAGCCGGACAGGGGGCAACACTGAAGCTTTCTTT
V: TRBV30; size: -; J: TRBJ2-5; D: -; CDR3: CAWSPGVGGETQYF; DNA: TGTGCCTGGAGTCCCGGGGTCGGGGGTGAGACCCAGTACTTC
V: TRBV7-9; size: once; J: TRBJ1-2; D: -; CDR3: CASSIDSPRLYGYTF; DNA: TGTGCCAGCAGCATTGACAGTCCCCGTCTGTATGGCTACACCTTC
V: TRBV6-1; size: few; J: TRBJ2-7; D: TRBD1; CDR3: CASREDRGPYEQYF; DNA: TGTGCCAGCAGAGAGGACAGGGGGCCCTACGAGCAGTACTTC
V: TRBV19; size: -; J: TRBJ1-2; D: -; CDR3: CASSIMGREWLGYTF; DNA: TGTGCCAGTAGTATAATGGGCCGCGAGTGGTTAGGCTACACCTTC
V: TRBV11-2; size: -; J: TRBJ1-1; D: -; CDR3: CASSLRTNRRSAEAFF; DNA: TGTGCCAGCAGCCTTAGGACTAACAGGCGTAGCGCTGAAGCTTTCTTT
V: TRBV7-9; size: -; J: TRBJ1-1; D: -; CDR3: CASSNMNTEAFF; DNA: TGTGCCAGCAGCAACATGAACACTGAAGCTTTCTTT
V: TRBV5-4; size: -; J: TRBJ2-7; D: TRBD1; CDR3: CASGFLPGQGTEEQYF; DNA: TGTGCCAGCGGATTTCTTCCGGGACAGGGAACGGAAGAGCAGTACTTC
V: TRBV7-6; size: once; J: TRBJ2-2; D: TRBD2; CDR3: CASSSGLAGLGELFF; DNA: TGTGCCAGCAGCTCGGGACTAGCGGGACTCGGGGAGCTGTTTTTT